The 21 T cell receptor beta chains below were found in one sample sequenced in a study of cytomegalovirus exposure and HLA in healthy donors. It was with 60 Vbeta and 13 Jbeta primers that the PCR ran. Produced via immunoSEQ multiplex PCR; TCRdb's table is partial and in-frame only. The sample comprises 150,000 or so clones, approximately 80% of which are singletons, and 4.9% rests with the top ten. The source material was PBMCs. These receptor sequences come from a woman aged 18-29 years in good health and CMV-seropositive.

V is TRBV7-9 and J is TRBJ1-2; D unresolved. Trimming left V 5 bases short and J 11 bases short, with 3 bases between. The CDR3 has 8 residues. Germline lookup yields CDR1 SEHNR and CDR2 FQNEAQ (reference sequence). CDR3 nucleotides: TGTGCCAGCAGCCCGTACACCTTC. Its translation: CASSPYTF.

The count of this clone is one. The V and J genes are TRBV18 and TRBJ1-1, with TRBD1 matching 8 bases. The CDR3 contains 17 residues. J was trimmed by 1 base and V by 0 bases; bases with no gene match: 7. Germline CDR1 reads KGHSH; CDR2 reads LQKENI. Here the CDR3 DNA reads TGTGCCAGCTCACCACCTTACAGGGGGGCAGCGAACACTGAAGCTTTCTTT. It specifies CASSPPYRGAANTEAFF.

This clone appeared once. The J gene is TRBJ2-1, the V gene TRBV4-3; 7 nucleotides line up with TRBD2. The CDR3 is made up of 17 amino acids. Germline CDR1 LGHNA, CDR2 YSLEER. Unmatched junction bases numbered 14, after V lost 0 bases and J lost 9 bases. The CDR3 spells CASSQDPGLVQSGEQFF. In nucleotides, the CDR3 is TGCGCCAGCAGCCAAGACCCCGGACTAGTGCAGTCTGGTGAGCAGTTCTTC.

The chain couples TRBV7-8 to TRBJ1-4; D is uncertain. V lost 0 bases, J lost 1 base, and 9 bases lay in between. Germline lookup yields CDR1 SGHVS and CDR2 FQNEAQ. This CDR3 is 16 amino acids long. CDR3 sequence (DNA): TGTGCCAGCAGCTTAGCGATGTCAGGAACTAATGAAAAACTGTTTTTT. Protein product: CASSLAMSGTNEKLFF. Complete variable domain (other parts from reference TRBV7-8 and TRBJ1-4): GAGVSQSPRYKVAKRGQDVALRCDPISGHVSLFWYQQALGQGPEFLTYFQNEAQLDKSGLPSDRFFAERPEGSVSTLKIQRTQQEDSAVYLCASSLAMSGTNEKLFFGSGTQLSVL.

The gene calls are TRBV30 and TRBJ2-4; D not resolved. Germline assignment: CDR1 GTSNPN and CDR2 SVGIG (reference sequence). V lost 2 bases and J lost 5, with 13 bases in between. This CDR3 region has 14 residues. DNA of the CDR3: TGTGCCTGGAGTCTCACCCCAACAGAAAACATTCAGTACTTC. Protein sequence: CAWSLTPTENIQYF.

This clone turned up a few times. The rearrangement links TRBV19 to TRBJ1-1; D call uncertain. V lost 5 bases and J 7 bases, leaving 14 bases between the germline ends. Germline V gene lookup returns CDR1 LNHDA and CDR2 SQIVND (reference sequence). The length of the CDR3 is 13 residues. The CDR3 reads CASSPSQALEAFF. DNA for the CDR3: TGTGCCAGTAGTCCTTCCCAAGCGCTTGAAGCTTTCTTT.

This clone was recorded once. CDR3 protein: CASSSLAGPGTGELFF. The CDR3 DNA sequence: TGTGCCAGCAGCTCGCTAGCGGGGCCGGGGACCGGGGAGCTGTTTTTT. The chain has TRBV11-3 and TRBJ2-2, with 9 bases fitting TRBD2. The length of the CDR3 is 16 residues. Germline V gene sequence: CDR1 SGHNT, CDR2 YENEEA. V dropped 4 bases and J dropped 5; count of bases not matched to a gene: 8.

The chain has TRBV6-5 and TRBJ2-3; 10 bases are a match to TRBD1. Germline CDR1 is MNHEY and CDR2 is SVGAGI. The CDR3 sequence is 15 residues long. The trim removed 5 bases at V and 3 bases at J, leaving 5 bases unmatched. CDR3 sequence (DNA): TGTGCCAGCAGTCGCCGGGACAGGGGTACAGATACGCAGTATTTT. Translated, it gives CASSRRDRGTDTQYF.

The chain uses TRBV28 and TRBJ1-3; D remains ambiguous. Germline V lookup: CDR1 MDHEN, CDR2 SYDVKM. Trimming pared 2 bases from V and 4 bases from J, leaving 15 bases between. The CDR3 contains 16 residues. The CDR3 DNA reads TGTGCCAGCAGTTTACTCCGGGGTTCGTACGGAAACACCATATATTTT. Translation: CASSLLRGSYGNTIYF. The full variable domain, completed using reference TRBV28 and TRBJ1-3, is DVKVTQSSRYLVKRTGEKVFLECVQDMDHENMFWYRQDPGLGLRLIYFSYDVKMKEKGDIPEGYSVSREKKERFSLILESASTNQTSMYLCASSLLRGSYGNTIYFGEGSWLTVV.

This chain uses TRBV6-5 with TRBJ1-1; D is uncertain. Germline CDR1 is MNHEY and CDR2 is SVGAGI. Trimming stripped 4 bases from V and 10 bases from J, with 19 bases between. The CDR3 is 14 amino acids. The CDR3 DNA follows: TGTGCCAGCAGTTTACGAGGCTCCTGGTCGGTAGCTTTCTTT. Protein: CASSLRGSWSVAFF.

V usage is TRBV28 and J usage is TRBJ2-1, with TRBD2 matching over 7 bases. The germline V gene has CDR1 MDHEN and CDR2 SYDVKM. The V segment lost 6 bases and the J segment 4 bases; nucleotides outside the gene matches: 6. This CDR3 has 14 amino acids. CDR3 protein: CASRSGDRYNEQFF. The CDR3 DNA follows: TGTGCCAGCAGGAGCGGGGATCGGTACAATGAGCAGTTCTTC.

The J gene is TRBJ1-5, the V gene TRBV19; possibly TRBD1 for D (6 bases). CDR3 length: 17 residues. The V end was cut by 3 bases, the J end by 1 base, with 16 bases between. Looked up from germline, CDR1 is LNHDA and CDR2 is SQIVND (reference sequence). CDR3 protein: CASSIGWTASSNQPQHF. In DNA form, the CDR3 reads TGTGCCAGTAGTATTGGGTGGACAGCTAGCAGCAATCAGCCCCAGCATTTT.

This CDR3 is CASSLQWTSSGYEQYF. CDR3 bases: TGCGCCAGCAGCCTCCAATGGACGTCAAGCGGATACGAGCAGTACTTC. The chain carries TRBV5-1 and TRBJ2-5; a weak D match, TRBD2 (5 bases). TRBJ2-7 matches the DNA end more closely, so the J call is doubtful. Germline V gene data show CDR1 as SGHRS and CDR2 as YFSETQ. The CDR3 sequence is 16 residues long.

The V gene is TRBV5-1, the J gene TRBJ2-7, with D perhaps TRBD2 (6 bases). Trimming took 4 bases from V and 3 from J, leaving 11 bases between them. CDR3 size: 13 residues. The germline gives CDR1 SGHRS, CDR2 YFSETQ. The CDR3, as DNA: TGCGCCAGCAGCGGGGGGACGCTCTACGAGCAGTACTTC. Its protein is CASSGGTLYEQYF.

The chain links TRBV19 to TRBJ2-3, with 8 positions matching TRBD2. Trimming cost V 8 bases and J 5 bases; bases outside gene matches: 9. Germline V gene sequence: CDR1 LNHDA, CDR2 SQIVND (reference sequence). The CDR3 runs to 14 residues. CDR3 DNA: TGTGCCAGTTACAGCGGGGGCCTAGGAGATACGCAGTATTTT. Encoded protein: CASYSGGLGDTQYF. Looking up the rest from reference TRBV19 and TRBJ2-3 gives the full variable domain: DGGITQSPKYLFRKEGQNVTLSCEQNLNHDAMYWYRQDPGQGLRLIYYSQIVNDFQKGDIAEGYSVSREKKESFPLTVTSAQKNPTAFYLCASYSGGLGDTQYFGPGTRLTVL.

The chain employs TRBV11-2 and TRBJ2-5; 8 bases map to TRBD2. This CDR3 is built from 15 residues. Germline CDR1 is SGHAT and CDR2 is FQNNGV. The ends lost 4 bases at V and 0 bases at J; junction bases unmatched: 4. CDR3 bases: TGTGCCAGCAGCTCTCAGCGGGGGTACCAAGAGACCCAGTACTTC. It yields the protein CASSSQRGYQETQYF.

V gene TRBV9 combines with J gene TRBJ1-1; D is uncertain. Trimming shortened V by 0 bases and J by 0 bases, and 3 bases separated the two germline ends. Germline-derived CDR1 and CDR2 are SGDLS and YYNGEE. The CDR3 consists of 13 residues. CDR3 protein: CASSVVVNTEAFF. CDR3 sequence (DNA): TGTGCCAGCAGCGTAGTAGTGAACACTGAAGCTTTCTTT.

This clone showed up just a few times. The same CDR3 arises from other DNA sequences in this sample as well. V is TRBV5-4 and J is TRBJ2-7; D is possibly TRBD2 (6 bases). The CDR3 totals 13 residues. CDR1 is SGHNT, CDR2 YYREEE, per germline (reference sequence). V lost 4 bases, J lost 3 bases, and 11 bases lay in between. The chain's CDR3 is CASSAGLSYEQYF. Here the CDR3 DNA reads TGTGCCAGCAGCGCGGGACTGAGCTACGAGCAGTACTTC.

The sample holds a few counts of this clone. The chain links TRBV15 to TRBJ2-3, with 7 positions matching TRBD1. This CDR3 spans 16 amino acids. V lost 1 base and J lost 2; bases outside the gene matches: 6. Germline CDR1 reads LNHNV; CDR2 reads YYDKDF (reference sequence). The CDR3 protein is CATSRGGQLVTDTQYF. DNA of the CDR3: TGTGCCACCAGCAGAGGGGGACAGTTAGTCACAGATACGCAGTATTTT.

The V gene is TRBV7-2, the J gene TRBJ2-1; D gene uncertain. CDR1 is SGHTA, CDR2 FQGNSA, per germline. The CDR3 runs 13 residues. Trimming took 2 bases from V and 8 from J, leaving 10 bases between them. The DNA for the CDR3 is TGTGCCAGCAGCTTATGGGCAGGCGATGAGCAGTTCTTC. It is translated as CASSLWAGDEQFF.

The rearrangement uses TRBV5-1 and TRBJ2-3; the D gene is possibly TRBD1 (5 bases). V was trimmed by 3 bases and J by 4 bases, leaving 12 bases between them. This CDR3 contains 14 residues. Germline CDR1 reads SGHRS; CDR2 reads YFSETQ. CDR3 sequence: CASSSARAADTQYF. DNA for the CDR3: TGCGCCAGCAGCTCCGCCAGGGCGGCAGATACGCAGTATTTT.